The 13 T cell receptor beta chains below come from one sample, sequenced in a study of T-cell memory formation after mild COVID-19. TCRdb passed the 5' RACE reads through MiXCR, listing each CDR3 protein once. The repertoire holds about 180,000 distinct CDR3 sequences, 15% to 20% seen once, with 2% to 2.5% in the top ten. The source material was PBMCs or a T cell subset sorted from them (not recorded which). Source of these receptors: an adult woman who had mild COVID-19 (a few samples of this study predate the infection). Cell type and time point are not known.

This clonotype was detected a few times. V gene TRBV20-1 combines with J gene TRBJ2-7, with 10 bases lining up with TRBD2. CDR3 length: 15 amino acids. CDR1 and CDR2 from the germline V gene are DFQATT and SNEGSKA (reference sequence). The V and J ends lost 3 bases and 4 bases, in that order; junction bases with no gene match: 9. CDR3 bases: TGCAGTGCTAGGGGGACTAGCGCTGTGGGGTACGAGCAGTACTTC. It specifies CSARGTSAVGYEQYF.

This clonotype was seen more than once but under ten times. This chain connects TRBV5-1 to TRBJ2-7, with D uncertain. The V and J ends lost 0 bases and 2 bases respectively, with 12 bases between them. Germline CDR1 and CDR2: SGHRS and YFSETQ. This CDR3 is built from 15 residues. Here the CDR3 DNA reads TGCGCCAGCAGCTTGGCCTCCCCGGAACCCTACGAGCAGTACTTC. Its protein product is CASSLASPEPYEQYF.

This clonotype was seen a handful of times. The V and J genes are TRBV7-9 and TRBJ2-1; 10 bases match TRBD2. Germline V CDR1 and CDR2: SEHNR, FQNEAQ (reference sequence). The CDR3 totals 17 residues. With V trimmed by 5 bases and J by 6 bases, 13 bases remained unmatched. CDR3 DNA sequence: TGTGCCAGCAGCCCCATCCCCAGCGGGGGGGCCTCCAATGAGCAGTTCTTC. This encodes CASSPIPSGGASNEQFF. Together with reference TRBV7-9 and TRBJ2-1, the CDR3 gives the full variable domain: DTGVSQNPRHKITKRGQNVTFRCDPISEHNRLYWYRQTLGQGPEFLTYFQNEAQLEKSRLLSDRFSAERPKGSFSTLEIQRTEQGDSAMYLCASSPIPSGGASNEQFFGPGTRLTVL.

This rearrangement joins TRBV12-3 or TRBV12-4 to TRBJ2-5; D remains ambiguous. CDR3 length: 14 amino acids. Trimming stripped 6 bases from V and 3 bases from J, with 14 bases between. CDR3 sequence: CASSQAGGKETQYF. The CDR3 nucleotides are TGTGCCAGCAGCCAGGCAGGCGGAAAAGAGACCCAGTACTTC.

This clonotype was seen a handful of times. This rearrangement joins TRBV4-2 to TRBJ2-7, with a possible D match to TRBD1 (6 bases). Germline assignment: CDR1 LGHNA and CDR2 YNFKEQ. This CDR3 contains 14 residues. Trimming left V 4 bases short and J 2 bases short, with 12 bases between. CDR3: CASSPQGFTYEQYF. CDR3 coding DNA: TGTGCCAGCAGCCCACAGGGTTTTACCTACGAGCAGTACTTC.

This clonotype was observed a few times. J is TRBJ1-5 and V is TRBV14; 7 bases fit TRBD1. The V gene end was trimmed by 4 bases and the J gene end by 4 bases; junction bases not matched to a gene: 4. This CDR3 has 14 amino acids. The germline CDR1 and CDR2 sequences are SGHDN and FVKESK. The CDR3 coding sequence is TGTGCCAGCAGCCTGGGACAGCGAAATCAGCCCCAGCATTTT. Translation gives CASSLGQRNQPQHF.

This clonotype is medium-sized by share. The chain has TRBV5-4 and TRBJ2-3, with D tentatively TRBD2 (6 bases). Germline V lookup: CDR1 SGHNT, CDR2 YYREEE (reference sequence). The CDR3 length is 16 residues. Trimming left V 3 bases short and J 7 bases short, with 21 bases between. The CDR3 sequence is CASSSQAGPRGNTQYF. CDR3 bases: TGTGCCAGCAGCTCTCAGGCGGGACCACGGGGAAATACGCAGTATTTT.

The chain employs TRBV7-9 and TRBJ1-3; D is perhaps TRBD1 (5 bases). The germline gives CDR1 SEHNR, CDR2 FQNEAQ (reference sequence). The CDR3 loop spans 15 amino acids. The ends were cut back, 1 base at V and 2 bases at J, with 9 bases in the middle. As DNA, the CDR3 is TGTGCCAGCAGCTTAGGCAGGGCAACTGGAAACACCATATATTTT. Translated: CASSLGRATGNTIYF.

V gene TRBV7-9 combines with J gene TRBJ1-5, with D hard to call. Germline assignment: CDR1 SEHNR and CDR2 FQNEAQ (reference sequence). The CDR3 spans 15 residues. Trimming removed 1 base at V and 0 bases at J, with 7 bases between. The CDR3 region has the DNA TGTGCCAGCAGCTTAGTGTATTATAGCAATCAGCCCCAGCATTTT. This gives the protein CASSLVYYSNQPQHF.

This clonotype was counted only a few times. This chain links TRBV10-3 with TRBJ1-5; D is unresolved. This CDR3 has 13 amino acids. CDR1 and CDR2 from the germline V gene are ENHRY and SYGVKD. The V end lost 0 bases, the J end lost 4 bases, and 4 bases lay between the germline ends. The CDR3 region has the DNA TGTGCCATCAGTGAGTCCCAAAATCAGCCCCAGCATTTT. As protein: CAISESQNQPQHF.

This clonotype was seen only once. The chain employs TRBV14 and TRBJ1-2, with a tentative D call TRBD1 (6 bases). The V gene's germline CDR1 is SGHDN and CDR2 FVKESK. The length of the CDR3 is 14 residues. V lost 1 base, J lost 2 bases, and 8 bases lay in between. CDR3 in DNA: TGTGCCAGCAGCCAAGGGGGGCCGAACTATGGCTACACCTTC. Its translation: CASSQGGPNYGYTF.

The chain has TRBV6-2 or TRBV6-3 and TRBJ2-1; TRBD1 matches 7 bases. CDR3 length: 14 amino acids. The germline V gene encodes CDR1 MNHEY and CDR2 SVGEGT. The V and J ends lost 4 bases and 9 bases, in that order; junction bases with no gene match: 9. The DNA for the CDR3 is TGTGCCAGCAGTTTCGACAGGGTGATGGGTGAGCAGTTCTTC. This encodes CASSFDRVMGEQFF.

The rearrangement uses TRBV3-1 and TRBJ1-4; 9 bases match TRBD1. Trimming at V came to 3 bases and at J to 2 bases, leaving 4 bases not matched to a gene. CDR1 and CDR2 from the germline V gene are LGHDT and YNNKEL (reference sequence). The CDR3 runs to 16 residues. The CDR3 sequence is CASSHRDRGTNEKLFF. The CDR3 nucleotides are TGTGCCAGCAGCCACCGCGACAGGGGGACTAATGAAAAACTGTTTTTT.